This record concerns one T cell receptor (beta chain) sequence. Its antigen is not identified. Germline-derived CDR1 and CDR2 are SGHKS and YYEKEE (reference sequence). The CDR3 spans 14 residues. V gave up 7 bases and J gave up 5 bases; unmatched junction bases: 7. These data belong to a study of T cell responses to AZD1222 COVID-19 vaccine. Study results and caveats: Sampling that yielded the repertoires occurred only after the peak T cell response. Donors were mostly white British, more females; clonal diversity possibly underestimated. Regions 160-218 and 743-854 held dominance among vaccine-associated CD4 TCRs, which spanned spike.

Sequenced by immunoSEQ multiplex PCR; TCRdb stores in-frame clones only, minus some. The table lists 75,000 to 100,000 clones, roughly 92% of them singletons. The material was peripheral blood, obtained 28 days after the second AZD1222 dose. V usage is TRBV5-5 and J usage is TRBJ2-5; the match to TRBD1 covers 11 bases. This clonotype originated in an adult who received the AZD1222 COVID-19 vaccine. The CDR3 sequence is CASREDRGQETQYF. The CDR3 DNA reads as TGTGCCAGCCGTGAGGACAGGGGGCAGGAGACCCAGTACTTC.